One TCR beta chain is described in this entry. The sample originates from a study of blood T cell repertoires in COVID-19. How the authors handled the data: The authors estimated nucleated cell counts from reference gene primer amplification. Generated by immunoSEQ multiplex PCR, the TCRdb table keeps only in-frame clones and is missing some. V and J calls plus clone size are reproduced from that table; the DNA served to infer D and trimming. Among 150,000 to 200,000 clones listed, roughly four fifths were seen once. V lost 5 bases and J 4 bases, leaving 12 bases between the germline ends. CDR3 size: 14 residues. The germline CDR1 and CDR2 sequences are MNHEY and SVGAGI.

Specimen: peripheral blood. The chain couples TRBV6-5 to TRBJ1-3, with a weak D call TRBD1 (6 bases). This clonotype was obtained from a human donor in a cohort sampled during active COVID-19. This CDR3 reads CASSQGFRGNTIYF. CDR3 coding DNA: TGTGCCAGCAGTCAGGGGTTTCGGGGAAACACCATATATTTT.